This T cell receptor beta chain was captured by sequencing in a study of T cells in Graves' hyperthyroidism and ophthalmopathy. Study overall: Sampling of peripheral blood happened at initial diagnosis, prior to any treatment. Whole-study results and caveats: The model made its ophthalmopathy prediction, and onset followed a median approximately 6 months later.

This clonotype came up many times. Its antigen is unidentified. RNA transcripts yielded amplified TCR beta CDR3 regions. TCR CDR3 underwent first-round RT-PCR with the HTBI primer set. TCRdb used MiXCR to reprocess the multiplex PCR reads, holding one entry per CDR3 protein. Among around 250,000 distinct CDR3 sequences listed, about 15% were seen once. CDR3 length: 16 amino acids. Per germline, CDR1 LNHNV and CDR2 YYDKDF (reference sequence). V was clipped by 5 bases and J by 3 bases, with 19 bases between them. The source is a middle-aged woman with Graves' hyperthyroidism that later progressed to Graves' ophthalmopathy. This chain links TRBV15 with TRBJ1-2, with D tentatively TRBD1 (5 bases). Sequences were obtained from blood. The chain's CDR3 is CATSGVPGRRHYGYTF. CDR3 sequence (DNA): TGTGCCACCAGCGGAGTTCCGGGACGGAGGCACTATGGCTACACCTTC.